This record looks at one T cell receptor beta chain sequence and its context. These data are taken from a study of control samples from healthy donors and cancer patients. This CDR3 comprises 17 residues. Germline V gene data show CDR1 as SGHTS and CDR2 as YDEGEE. The junction had 8 bases not matched to a gene; V was cut back by 0 bases and J by 4 bases. Sequenced by immunoSEQ multiplex PCR; TCRdb stores in-frame clones only, minus some. Here the sample spans about 57,000 clones, more than 85% being singletons. The specimen was PBMCs. V and J are TRBV5-8 and TRBJ2-2, with TRBD2 matching 8 bases. This receptor was taken from a young man with colorectal cancer. CDR3 residues: CASSLGLSGGSTGELFF. CDR3 in DNA: TGTGCCAGCAGCTTGGGCCTAAGCGGGGGATCCACCGGGGAGCTGTTTTTT.